The rows below give T cell receptor beta chains drawn from one sample of a study of blood T cells in healthy people across ages. Via MiXCR, TCRdb re-called the 5' RACE reads, giving one row per CDR3 protein. The sample lists 700,000 to 850,000 distinct CDR3 sequences, 53% seen once, with around 40% in the top ten. Material: blood. The receptors derive from a man at least 80 years old in good health. The CDR3 runs from the conserved cysteine through the conserved F or W. Each record gives: J gene, V gene, D gene, clone size, CDR3 DNA, CDR3 protein. The D gene is left open where the match is weak. Size tells how often a clone was seen (once, few, many) or the class of an expanded clone, and some rows leave it out.

J: TRBJ1-1
V: TRBV29-1
D: -
size: few
DNA: TGCAGCGTTGGGCCGCTGTCGAACACTGAAGCTTTCTTT
CDR3: CSVGPLSNTEAFF

J: TRBJ2-3
V: TRBV29-1
D: TRBD2
size: few
DNA: TGCAGCGTTACTGGCCGGGAGGGGACCAGATACGCGTATTTT
CDR3: CSVTGREGTRYAYF

J: TRBJ2-3
V: TRBV5-1
D: -
size: -
DNA: TGCGCCAACAGCTTGGTACAGACAACTAGCACAGATACGCAGTATTTT
CDR3: CANSLVQTTSTDTQYF

J: TRBJ2-3
V: TRBV7-3
D: TRBD2
size: few
DNA: TGTGCCAGCAGCTTAACGTGGCTAGCGGCAGATACGCAGTATTTT
CDR3: CASSLTWLAADTQYF

J: TRBJ2-7
V: TRBV20-1
D: -
size: -
DNA: TGCAGTGCTGCTTGGGAGGCCGGCGAGCAGTACTTC
CDR3: CSAAWEAGEQYF

J: TRBJ2-7
V: TRBV27
D: -
size: -
DNA: TGTGCCAGCAGCCGCCCCGGTAACGAGCAGTACTTC
CDR3: CASSRPGNEQYF

J: TRBJ2-3
V: TRBV4-1
D: -
size: -
DNA: TGCGCCAGCAGCCAAGTCACCCGGCGATACGCGTATTTT
CDR3: CASSQVTRRYAYF

J: TRBJ2-7
V: TRBV20-1
D: TRBD1
size: few
DNA: TGCAGTGCTAGGGGGCAGGGGGCATCCGAGCAGTACTTC
CDR3: CSARGQGASEQYF

J: TRBJ2-5
V: TRBV10-1
D: TRBD1
size: -
DNA: TGCGCCAGCAGTGAGGGACAGGCGCAAGAGACCCAGTACTTC
CDR3: CASSEGQAQETQYF

J: TRBJ2-2
V: TRBV6-5
D: TRBD1
size: -
DNA: TGTGCCAGCAGTTGGGACAGGGACAGCACCGGGGAGTTGTTTTTT
CDR3: CASSWDRDSTGELFF

J: TRBJ2-5
V: TRBV20-1
D: -
size: many
DNA: TGCAGTGCTAGAGATTATGGCAGGGGTCAAGAGACCCAGTACTTC
CDR3: CSARDYGRGQETQYF

J: TRBJ1-4
V: TRBV25-1
D: TRBD1
size: few
DNA: TGTGCCAGCAGTGTCGGACAGGAATATTTAAATGAAAAACTGTTTTTT
CDR3: CASSVGQEYLNEKLFF

J: TRBJ2-5
V: TRBV10-3
D: -
size: -
DNA: TGTGCCATCAGTGATAAGAAGGGAGGAGAGACCCAGTACTTC
CDR3: CAISDKKGGETQYF

J: TRBJ1-2
V: TRBV2
D: -
size: -
DNA: TGTGCCAGCAGTGGGTCAGGGATCGGCTACACCTTC
CDR3: CASSGSGIGYTF

J: TRBJ2-5
V: TRBV29-1
D: -
size: many
DNA: TGCAGCGTTGGAGGACCGGCAGAGACCCAGTACTTC
CDR3: CSVGGPAETQYF

J: TRBJ2-7
V: TRBV24-1
D: -
size: -
DNA: TGTGCCACCAGTGAGGGGGCGCGCTACGAGCAGTACTTC
CDR3: CATSEGARYEQYF

J: TRBJ1-2
V: TRBV20-1
D: -
size: few
DNA: TGCAGTGCCATCCCGGGACGGGCCTATGGCTACACCTTC
CDR3: CSAIPGRAYGYTF

J: TRBJ2-1
V: TRBV20-1
D: -
size: -
DNA: TGCAGTGCTAGAGATTCTGGGGCTATGATGGGATCGAATGAGCAGTTCTTC
CDR3: CSARDSGAMMGSNEQFF

J: TRBJ2-3
V: TRBV9
D: -
size: -
DNA: TGTGCCAGCAGCGCGACCATGACAGATACGCAGTATTTT
CDR3: CASSATMTDTQYF

J: TRBJ2-1
V: TRBV20-1
D: TRBD2
size: few
DNA: TGCAGTGCTCTAGCGGGGTTCGCGGGGCTAGCTGGTAATGAGCAGTTCTTC
CDR3: CSALAGFAGLAGNEQFF

J: TRBJ1-2
V: TRBV20-1
D: -
size: -
DNA: TGCAGTGCTAGAGAAACTTTTAACTATGGCTACACCTTC
CDR3: CSARETFNYGYTF

J: TRBJ2-1
V: TRBV13
D: -
size: -
DNA: TGTGCCAGCAGCTCTGAGATGGATGAGCAGTTCTTC
CDR3: CASSSEMDEQFF

J: TRBJ2-1
V: TRBV3-1
D: TRBD1
size: -
DNA: TGTGCCAGCAGCCTTCAGGGACAGGTCTGGAATGAGCAGTTCTTC
CDR3: CASSLQGQVWNEQFF

J: TRBJ2-7
V: TRBV28
D: -
size: -
DNA: TGTGCCAGCAGTGGGACCCCTTTCTACGAGCAGTACTTC
CDR3: CASSGTPFYEQYF

J: TRBJ2-5
V: TRBV28
D: -
size: few
DNA: TGTGCCAGCAAAGGCAGGCTCTGGTCGGCGCAGTACTTC
CDR3: CASKGRLWSAQYF

J: TRBJ1-5
V: TRBV7-2
D: -
size: -
DNA: TGTGCCAGCAGCGTGACCGGGACGGGATACAATCAGCCCCAGCATTTT
CDR3: CASSVTGTGYNQPQHF

J: TRBJ2-3
V: TRBV12-3/TRBV12-4
D: -
size: -
DNA: TGTGCCAGCAGTTTTCAGGGTACGCAGTATTTT
CDR3: CASSFQGTQYF

J: TRBJ2-1
V: TRBV9
D: -
size: -
DNA: TGTGCCAGCAGCGTAGAGGCCCAGGGGCGAGGATACAATGAGCAGTTCTTC
CDR3: CASSVEAQGRGYNEQFF

J: TRBJ1-5
V: TRBV28
D: -
size: -
DNA: TGTGCCAGCAGTTTCTACCGACGGGTAGGCAATCAGCCCCAGCATTTT
CDR3: CASSFYRRVGNQPQHF

J: TRBJ2-5
V: TRBV5-1
D: TRBD1
size: -
DNA: TGCGCCAGCAGAAACAACAGGGGGACGGAGACCCAGTACTTC
CDR3: CASRNNRGTETQYF

J: TRBJ2-1
V: TRBV15
D: TRBD1
size: -
DNA: TGTGCCACCAGCAGCATAGACAGGGGATATAATGAGCAGTTCTTC
CDR3: CATSSIDRGYNEQFF

J: TRBJ2-7
V: TRBV20-1
D: TRBD2
size: -
DNA: TGCAGTGCTAGAAGGGGACTAGCGGGGACTCTGATCGAGCAGTACTTC
CDR3: CSARRGLAGTLIEQYF

J: TRBJ2-7
V: TRBV20-1
D: -
size: -
DNA: TGCAGTGCTAGAGACTTCCCGTCTTCAGGGGCGATCAATGAGCAGTACTTC
CDR3: CSARDFPSSGAINEQYF

J: TRBJ2-7
V: TRBV9
D: -
size: -
DNA: TGTGCCAGCAGCGTAGCCGGTAACGAGCAGTACTTC
CDR3: CASSVAGNEQYF

J: TRBJ2-3
V: TRBV7-6
D: TRBD2
size: -
DNA: TGTGCCAGCAGCGGCGGGCCGGGGGGTGCGACAGATACGCAGTATTTT
CDR3: CASSGGPGGATDTQYF

J: TRBJ2-7
V: TRBV7-2
D: -
size: once
DNA: TGTGCCAGCAGCTCTGGGATAGGTCAACCCTACGAGCAGTACTTC
CDR3: CASSSGIGQPYEQYF

J: TRBJ2-7
V: TRBV25-1
D: -
size: -
DNA: TGTGCCAGCAGCCCTACAGGATCCGAGCAGTACTTC
CDR3: CASSPTGSEQYF

J: TRBJ2-7
V: TRBV28
D: TRBD2
size: -
DNA: TGTGCCAGCAGTTCATTTAGCGCTAGCGGGAGCCTCTCCTACGAGCAGTACTTC
CDR3: CASSSFSASGSLSYEQYF

J: TRBJ1-2
V: TRBV28
D: -
size: -
DNA: TGTGCCAGCACTTTAGACTCGAGCTATGGCTACACCTTC
CDR3: CASTLDSSYGYTF

J: TRBJ2-3
V: TRBV5-1
D: TRBD2
size: -
DNA: TGCGCCAGCAGCAAGACCGGGACTAGCGGCGATACGGGAAGCACAGATACGCAGTATTTT
CDR3: CASSKTGTSGDTGSTDTQYF

J: TRBJ1-5
V: TRBV12-3/TRBV12-4
D: -
size: few
DNA: TGTGCCAGCAGTTTAAATGAAGGTAGCAATCAGCCCCAGCATTTT
CDR3: CASSLNEGSNQPQHF

J: TRBJ2-7
V: TRBV5-1
D: -
size: -
DNA: TGCGCCAGCAGCTTGAATGGGGGAGGATCCTACGAGCAGTACTTC
CDR3: CASSLNGGGSYEQYF

J: TRBJ2-5
V: TRBV7-9
D: TRBD2
size: -
DNA: TGTGCCAGCAGCTTAGCGCTCAACTCGCGGGAGGCGGGAGAGACCCAGTACTTC
CDR3: CASSLALNSREAGETQYF

J: TRBJ1-4
V: TRBV29-1
D: -
size: -
DNA: TGCAGCGTTGCAAGACAGATTAATGAAAAACTGTTTTTT
CDR3: CSVARQINEKLFF

J: TRBJ2-2
V: TRBV12-3/TRBV12-4
D: -
size: -
DNA: TGTGCCAGCAGGTTCGGGGCCCAGACCGGGGAGCTGTTTTTT
CDR3: CASRFGAQTGELFF

J: TRBJ1-2
V: TRBV7-9
D: -
size: -
DNA: TGTTCCAGCAGCCTCGTGGCAGGGCCCTACACCTTC
CDR3: CSSSLVAGPYTF

J: TRBJ2-7
V: TRBV24-1
D: -
size: few
DNA: TGTGCCACCAGTGATTTAGGACACGAGCAGTACTTC
CDR3: CATSDLGHEQYF

J: TRBJ2-7
V: TRBV7-2
D: TRBD2
size: few
DNA: TGTGCCAGCAGCCCGAGACTAGCGGGTACTAAGTACTTC
CDR3: CASSPRLAGTKYF

J: TRBJ2-1
V: TRBV3-1
D: TRBD1
size: -
DNA: TGTGCCAGCAGCCAAGGCAGGACAGGGGGCTCCGGTGAGCAGTTCTTC
CDR3: CASSQGRTGGSGEQFF

J: TRBJ2-4
V: TRBV24-1
D: TRBD1
size: -
DNA: TGTGCCACCAGTGATGGACAGGGGGGGTCCAAAAACATTCAGTACTTC
CDR3: CATSDGQGGSKNIQYF

J: TRBJ2-7
V: TRBV24-1
D: TRBD2
size: -
DNA: TGTGCCACCAGTGATTTTAGCGGGACGGGGACCTACGAGCAGTACTTC
CDR3: CATSDFSGTGTYEQYF

J: TRBJ1-2
V: TRBV12-3/TRBV12-4
D: -
size: -
DNA: TGTGCCAGCAGTTTATCCCTTCCAGGGTTGGATGGCTACACCTTC
CDR3: CASSLSLPGLDGYTF

J: TRBJ2-7
V: TRBV6-6
D: TRBD2
size: -
DNA: TGTGCCAGCAGTTTCGGACTAGCGGGTCTCTTGAACGAGCAGTACTTC
CDR3: CASSFGLAGLLNEQYF

J: TRBJ2-7
V: TRBV29-1
D: TRBD2
size: many
DNA: TGCAGCGTTTCTAGCGGTGCCTACGAGCAGTACTTC
CDR3: CSVSSGAYEQYF